A single sample gave rise to the 5 T cell receptor beta chains below, sequenced in a study of T cells expressing NK-cell markers. Following a re-call of the 5' RACE reads, TCRdb has one entry per CDR3 protein and lacks DNA. The sample holds roughly 380,000 distinct CDR3 sequences. Specimen: blood T cells: a sorted CD56 or NKG2C T cell subset, CD4+ or CD8+ T cells, or bulk PBMC T cells (not recorded which). The receptors stem from a man aged 18-70 years in good health.

The V gene is TRBV12-3 or TRBV12-4, the J gene TRBJ2-6; the TCRdb D gene call, TRBD1, has no DNA to confirm it. CDR3 length equals 17 residues. This CDR3 reads CASSLFSRGLGANVLTF.

The chain recombines TRBV5-1 with TRBJ2-5. This CDR3 is 14 amino acids long. Per germline, CDR1 SGHRS and CDR2 YFSETQ. The CDR3 protein is CASSLGPQRATQYF.

The gene calls are TRBV3-1 and TRBJ1-1. There are 14 residues in the CDR3. Germline V gene sequence: CDR1 LGHDT, CDR2 YNNKEL (reference sequence). CDR3 protein: CASSRRTETPEAFF.

The CDR3 here is CASSHPTDRGISNSPLHF. V gene TRBV23-1 combines with J gene TRBJ1-6; TCRdb indicates TRBD1, and absent DNA this call remains unverified. TRBV23-1 counts as an open reading frame of uncertain function. The CDR3 covers 18 residues.

This rearrangement joins TRBV29-1 to TRBJ2-7; the TRBD1 assignment by TCRdb is unverifiable without DNA. The CDR3 is made up of 12 amino acids. Germline V CDR1 and CDR2: SQVTM, ANQGSEA. CDR3 amino acids: CSVGTDGYEQYF.